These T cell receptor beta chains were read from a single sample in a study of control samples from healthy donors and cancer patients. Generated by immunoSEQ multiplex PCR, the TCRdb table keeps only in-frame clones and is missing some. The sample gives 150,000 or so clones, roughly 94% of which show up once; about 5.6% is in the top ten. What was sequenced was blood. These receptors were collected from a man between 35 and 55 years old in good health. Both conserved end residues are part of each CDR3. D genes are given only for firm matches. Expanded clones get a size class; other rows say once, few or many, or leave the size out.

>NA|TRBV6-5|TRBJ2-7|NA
TGTGCCAGCAGAGACACAACCTACGAGCAGTACTTC
CASRDTTYEQYF
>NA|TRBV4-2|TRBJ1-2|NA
TGTGCCAGCAGCCACGCCGGGACGGAGTTAGGTGGCTACACCTTC
CASSHAGTELGGYTF
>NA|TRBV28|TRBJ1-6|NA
TGTGCCAGTACGGGGGCGGGGTACAATTCACCCCTCCACTTT
CASTGAGYNSPLHF
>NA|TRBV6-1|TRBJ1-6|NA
TGTGCCAGCAGTGATGCCGGCCCAGGAGGTAATTCACCCCTCCACTTT
CASSDAGPGGNSPLHF
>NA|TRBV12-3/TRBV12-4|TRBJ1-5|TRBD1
TGTGCCAGCAGCCTAGACAGGGCTCAGCCCCAGCATTTT
CASSLDRAQPQHF
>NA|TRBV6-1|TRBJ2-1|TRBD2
TGTGCCAGCAGTGAAGCGCGCCGGCGGGGGACTAATGAGCAGTTCTTC
CASSEARRRGTNEQFF
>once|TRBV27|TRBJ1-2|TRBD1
TGTGCCAGCAGTTTATCCCTGGAAGGGGGCCATTCGCATGGCTACACCTTC
CASSLSLEGGHSHGYTF
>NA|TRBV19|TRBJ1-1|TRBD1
TGTGCCAGTAGTGCACGACAGGGTAAAGGCACTGAAGCTTTCTTT
CASSARQGKGTEAFF
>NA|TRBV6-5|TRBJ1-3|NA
TGTGCCAGCAGGATAAGAAGGGACTCTGGAAACACCATATATTTT
CASRIRRDSGNTIYF
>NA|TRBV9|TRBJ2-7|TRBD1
TGTGCCAGCAGCGTAGTGTGGGACAGATACGAGCAGTACTTC
CASSVVWDRYEQYF
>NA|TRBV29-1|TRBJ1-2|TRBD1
TGCAGCGTTGAAGATGGCAGGGGGGATGACTATGGCTACACCTTC
CSVEDGRGDDYGYTF
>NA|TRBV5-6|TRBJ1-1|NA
TGTGCCAGCAGCTTGACAGGGAGCACTGAAGCTTTCTTT
CASSLTGSTEAFF
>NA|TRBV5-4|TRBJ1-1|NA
TGTGCCAGCAGCTTTGGGGGGGAGAACACTGAAGCTTTCTTT
CASSFGGENTEAFF
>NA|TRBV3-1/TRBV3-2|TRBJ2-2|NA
TGTGCCAGCAGACCCGGGGGAAGCACCGGGGAGCTGTTTTTT
CASRPGGSTGELFF
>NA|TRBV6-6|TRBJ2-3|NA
TGTGCCAGCAGTTACCTCCGGATGGCAGTCACAGATACGCAGTATTTT
CASSYLRMAVTDTQYF
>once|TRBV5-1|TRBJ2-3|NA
TGCGCCAGCAGCGCTACAGTCTCAGTGGATACGCAGTATTTT
CASSATVSVDTQYF
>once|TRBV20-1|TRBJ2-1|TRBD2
TGCAGTGCTAGTGGCCGACTAGCGGGGGTCCATGAGCAGTTCTTC
CSASGRLAGVHEQFF
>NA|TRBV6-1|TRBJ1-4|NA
TGTGCCAGCAGTGATAGGAGGGAACCAACTAATGAAAAACTGTTTTTT
CASSDRREPTNEKLFF
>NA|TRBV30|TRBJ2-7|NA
TGTGCCTGGGCGAGGGGGGGGGCTTTGAGTTACGAGCAGTACTTC
CAWARGGALSYEQYF
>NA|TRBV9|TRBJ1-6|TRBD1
TGTGCCAGCAGCTCCGGGACAGTCTATAATTCACCCCTCCACTTT
CASSSGTVYNSPLHF
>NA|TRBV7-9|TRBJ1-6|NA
TGTGCCAGCAGCTTAGCTGGTCAAAATTCACCCCTCCACTTT
CASSLAGQNSPLHF
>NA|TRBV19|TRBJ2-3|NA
TGTGCCAGTAGCCCGGCTGCCCCTGACGATACGCAGTATTTT
CASSPAAPDDTQYF
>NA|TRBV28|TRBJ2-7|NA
TGTGCCAGCAGTTTGAGGGGGAGGGCCTACGAGCAGTACTTC
CASSLRGRAYEQYF
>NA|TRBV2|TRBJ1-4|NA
TGTGCCACTTTACCTAGCAGCGGTTATGAAAAACTGTTTTTT
CATLPSSGYEKLFF
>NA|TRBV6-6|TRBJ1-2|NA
TGTGCCAGCAGTTCGGGGACAAGCTCCCTTGGCTACACCTTC
CASSSGTSSLGYTF
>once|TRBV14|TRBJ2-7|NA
TGTGCCAGCAGCCGGAGAGGGGCCTACGAGCAGTACTTC
CASSRRGAYEQYF
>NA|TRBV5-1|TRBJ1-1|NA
TGCGCCAGCAGCTTGGAAGGCCGGGCCACCCGGGAAGCTTTCTTT
CASSLEGRATREAFF
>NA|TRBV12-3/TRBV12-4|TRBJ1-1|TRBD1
TGTGCCAGCAGCCTGGACAGGATTGGGGCTTTCTTT
CASSLDRIGAFF
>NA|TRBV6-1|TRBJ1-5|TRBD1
TGTGCCAGCAGTGAGGGGACAGCCCTTAGCAATCAGCCCCAGCATTTT
CASSEGTALSNQPQHF
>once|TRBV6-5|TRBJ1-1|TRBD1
TGTGCCAGCAGTTACGAGGACAGGGGGAACACTGAAGCTTTCTTT
CASSYEDRGNTEAFF
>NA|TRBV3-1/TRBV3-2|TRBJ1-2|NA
TGTGCCAGCAGCCAAGACGCAGGGAGAGGCTATGGCTACACCTTC
CASSQDAGRGYGYTF
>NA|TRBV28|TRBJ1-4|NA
TGTGCCACTCTCGGGGGGGCAGGTGAAAAACTGTTTTTT
CATLGGAGEKLFF
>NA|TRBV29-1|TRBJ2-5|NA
TGCAGCGTTGAAGCGCTTGAACAAGAGACCCAGTACTTC
CSVEALEQETQYF
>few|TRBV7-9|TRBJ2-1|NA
TGTGCCAGCAGCTTAGGGCAGGGAATACTCAATGAGCAGTTCTTC
CASSLGQGILNEQFF
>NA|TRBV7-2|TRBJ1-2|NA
TGTGCCAGCAGCTCAGTCCTCTCCTATGGCTACACCTTC
CASSSVLSYGYTF
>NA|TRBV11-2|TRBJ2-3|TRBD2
TGTGCCAGCAGCTTAGATACTAGCGGGGGGGCAGGAGATACGCAGTATTTT
CASSLDTSGGAGDTQYF
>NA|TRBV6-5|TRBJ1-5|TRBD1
TGTGCCAGCAGTTACGACAGGGCGAGCAATCAGCCCCAGCATTTT
CASSYDRASNQPQHF
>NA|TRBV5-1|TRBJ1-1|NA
TGCGCCAGCAGCTTCTTTACGGCGAACACTGAAGCTTTCTTT
CASSFFTANTEAFF
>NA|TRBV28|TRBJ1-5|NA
TGTGCCAGCAGTTTAAGGGGTTGGGAAAATCAGCCCCAGCATTTT
CASSLRGWENQPQHF
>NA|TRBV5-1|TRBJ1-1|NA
TGCGCCAGCAGCTTCGTTACGAACACTGAAGCTTTCTTT
CASSFVTNTEAFF
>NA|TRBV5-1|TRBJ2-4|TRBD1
TGCGCCAGCAGCTTGGAAGACAGGGAAATTCAGTACTTC
CASSLEDREIQYF
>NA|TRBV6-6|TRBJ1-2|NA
TGTGCCAGCAGTTACTCGTCCAGTGAAAACTATGGCTACACCTTC
CASSYSSSENYGYTF
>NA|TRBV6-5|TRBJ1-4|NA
TGTGCCAGCAGGAAATGGGGGGCTAATGAAAAACTGTTTTTT
CASRKWGANEKLFF
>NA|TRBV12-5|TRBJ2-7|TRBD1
TGTGCTAGTGGTTTGAACCTGTTGGGACAGGGGGTAGGTTACGAGCAGTACTTC
CASGLNLLGQGVGYEQYF
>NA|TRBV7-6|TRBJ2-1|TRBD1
TGTGCCAGCAGCTCCGAGGGGGCTAGCTCCTACAATGAGCAGTTCTTC
CASSSEGASSYNEQFF
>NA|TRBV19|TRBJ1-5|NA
TGTGCCAGTAGTATACGGGGCCCTCGGGAGCCCCAGCATTTT
CASSIRGPREPQHF
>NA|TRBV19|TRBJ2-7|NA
TGTGCCAGTAGTATACAGGTCGGGGCGCGGTACGAGCAGTACTTC
CASSIQVGARYEQYF
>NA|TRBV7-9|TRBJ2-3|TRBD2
TGTGCCAGTGGTGGGGGGGACTCAGATACGCAGTATTTT
CASGGGDSDTQYF
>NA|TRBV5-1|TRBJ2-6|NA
TGCGCCAGCAGCGCCGGAACGACAGCGTTCTCTGGGGCCAACGTCCTGACTTTC
CASSAGTTAFSGANVLTF
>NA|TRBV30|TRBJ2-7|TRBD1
TGTGCCTGGAGTAGGGGACAGGTCGACGAGCAGTACTTC
CAWSRGQVDEQYF
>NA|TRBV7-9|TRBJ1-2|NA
TGTGCCAGCAGCTTACGGGGTCGGGGCTATGGCTACACCTTC
CASSLRGRGYGYTF
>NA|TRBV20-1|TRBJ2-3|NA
TGCAGTGCTAGTCTCTCGGCAGCCACAGATACGCAGTATTTT
CSASLSAATDTQYF
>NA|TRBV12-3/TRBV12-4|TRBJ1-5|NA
TGTGCCAGCAGGGAAAATAGCAATCAGCCCCAGCATTTT
CASRENSNQPQHF
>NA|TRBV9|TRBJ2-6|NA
TGTGCCAGCAGCGTAGGGACAGCCTCTGGGGCCAACGTCCTGACTTTC
CASSVGTASGANVLTF
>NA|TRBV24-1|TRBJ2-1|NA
TGTGCCACCAGTGCACCTACAGGGTTGGGATACAATGAGCAGTTCTTC
CATSAPTGLGYNEQFF
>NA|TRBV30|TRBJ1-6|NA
TGTGCCTGGAGTGGGGGTCGGGGCTCACCCCTCCACTTT
CAWSGGRGSPLHF
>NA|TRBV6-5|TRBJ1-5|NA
TGTGCCAGCAGTTACCAGGGAGGGCTTCAGCCCCAGCATTTT
CASSYQGGLQPQHF
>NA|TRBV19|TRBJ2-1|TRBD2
TGTGCCAGTAGTATTGGGTCTAGGGGACTAGCGGGGAAACTAGAGCAGTTCTTC
CASSIGSRGLAGKLEQFF
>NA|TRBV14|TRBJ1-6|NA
TGTGCCAGCAGCCCCCCAGGAATGTATAATTCACCCCTCCACTTT
CASSPPGMYNSPLHF
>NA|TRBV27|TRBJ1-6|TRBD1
TGTGCCAGCAGCTCAGGGACAGGGGCTTATAATTCACCCCTCCACTTT
CASSSGTGAYNSPLHF